The present TCR beta chain was sequenced within a study of monozygotic twins with inflammatory bowel disease. In regard to this clonotype: Its antigen is unknown.

In germline, CDR1 is SQVTM, CDR2 ANQGSEA. This CDR3 has 14 residues. Whole-study results and caveats: IBD patients exhibited fewer clonotypes shared with other individuals than healthy twins, particularly with disease activity.

TCRdb reanalyzed the 5' RACE reads, giving one entry per CDR3 protein sequence and no DNA. Recorded for this sample: roughly 330,000 distinct CDR3 sequences. The genes are TRBV29-1 and TRBJ2-5; the D call of TRBD1 rests on TCRdb alone, since no DNA is present to check it. This clonotype originated in a human donor with ulcerative colitis or Crohn's disease, or a healthy co-twin of an affected twin (not recorded which). The sample taken for sequencing was blood. The CDR3 loop is CSVERGMAGETQYF.